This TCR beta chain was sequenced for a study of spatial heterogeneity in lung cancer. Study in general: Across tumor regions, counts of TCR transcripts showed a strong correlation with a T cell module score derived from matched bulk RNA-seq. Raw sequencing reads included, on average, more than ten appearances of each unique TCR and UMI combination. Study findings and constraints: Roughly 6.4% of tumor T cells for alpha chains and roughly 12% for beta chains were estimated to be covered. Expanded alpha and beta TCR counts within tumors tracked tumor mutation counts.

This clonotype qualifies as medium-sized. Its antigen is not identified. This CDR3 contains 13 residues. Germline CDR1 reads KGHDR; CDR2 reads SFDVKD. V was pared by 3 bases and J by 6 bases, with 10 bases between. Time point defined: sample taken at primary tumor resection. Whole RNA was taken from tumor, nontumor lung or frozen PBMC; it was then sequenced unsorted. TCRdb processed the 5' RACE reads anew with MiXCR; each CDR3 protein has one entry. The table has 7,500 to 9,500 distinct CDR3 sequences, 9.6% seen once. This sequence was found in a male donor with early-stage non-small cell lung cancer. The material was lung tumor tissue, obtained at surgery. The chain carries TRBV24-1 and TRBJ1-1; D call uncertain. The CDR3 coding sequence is TGTGCCACCAGTGATCCCGGCCGGCCTGAAGCTTTCTTT. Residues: CATSDPGRPEAFF.